This entry lists 9 T cell receptor beta chains sequenced from one sample in a study of blood T cell repertoires in COVID-19. The table came from immunoSEQ multiplex PCR; TCRdb's copy has only in-frame clones and leaves some out. This sample has under 200,000 clones, with about 80% found just once. The sample was peripheral blood. Every receptor here comes from a human donor with acute or convalescent COVID-19. The donor label of this sample is uncertain.

This clone occurred once. The chain carries TRBV5-1 and TRBJ2-7, with D possibly TRBD2 on 5 matching bases. Germline V lookup: CDR1 SGHRS, CDR2 YFSETQ. The CDR3 covers 17 residues. V lost 0 bases to trimming and J lost 0 bases, with 16 bases between them. CDR3 loop: CASSLGWSGWSSYEQYF. In DNA, the CDR3 is TGCGCCAGCAGCTTGGGGTGGTCGGGGTGGAGCTCCTACGAGCAGTACTTC. The full variable domain, rest sourced from reference TRBV5-1 and TRBJ2-7, is KAGVTQTPRYLIKTRGQQVTLSCSPISGHRSVSWYQQTPGQGLQFLFEYFSETQRNKGNFPGRFSGRQFSNSRSEMNVSTLELGDSALYLCASSLGWSGWSSYEQYFGPGTRLTVT.

This chain connects TRBV28 to TRBJ1-2; D is possibly TRBD1 (5 bases). There are 14 residues in the CDR3. From germline, CDR1 is MDHEN and CDR2 SYDVKM. V was shortened by 6 bases and J by 4 bases, with 15 bases between the two germline ends. The DNA of the CDR3 is TGTGCCAGCAGACAGGAGACGGCGGCCTATGGCTACACCTTC. As protein: CASRQETAAYGYTF.

The rearrangement uses TRBV4-1 and TRBJ2-3, with D possibly being TRBD2 (7 bases). Germline V gives CDR1 MGHRA, CDR2 YSYEKL. The CDR3 is 17 amino acids. The ends were cut back, 0 bases at V and 1 base at J, with 14 bases in the middle. The CDR3 loop is CASSQEGGGRGTDTQYF. CDR3 DNA sequence: TGCGCCAGCAGCCAAGAAGGGGGGGGCCGGGGCACAGATACGCAGTATTTT.

V gene TRBV30 combines with J gene TRBJ1-2; tentative D call: TRBD1 (5 bases). The V end lost 5 bases, the J end lost 3 bases, and 16 bases lay between the germline ends. Germline values: CDR1 GTSNPN, CDR2 SVGIG (reference sequence). The CDR3 contains 14 residues. CDR3 in amino acids: CAWGEGLRDYGYTF. The CDR3 coding sequence is TGTGCCTGGGGAGAGGGGCTCAGAGACTATGGCTACACCTTC.

This rearrangement joins TRBV25-1 to TRBJ1-2, with 9 bases that match TRBD1. Germline CDR1 and CDR2: MGHDK and SYGVNS. This CDR3 is built from 14 residues. Trimming removed 5 bases from V and 7 bases from J; junction bases left unmatched: 8. CDR3 loop: CASSRGQGIGGYTF. The CDR3, as DNA: TGTGCCAGCAGTCGGGGACAGGGAATTGGTGGCTACACCTTC.

This sequence joins TRBV2 and TRBJ2-1; TRBD2 matches 8 bases. The CDR3 covers 13 residues. J gave up 9 bases and V 6 bases, and 7 bases lay outside the gene matches. Germline CDR1 reads SNHLY; CDR2 reads FYNNEI. In DNA form, the CDR3 reads TGTGCCAGCAGCGTCGGACTAGCTAGTGAGCAGTTCTTC. The encoded protein is CASSVGLASEQFF.

The chain employs TRBV5-6 and TRBJ1-4, with 9 bases matching TRBD1. Germline V CDR1 and CDR2: SGHDT, YYEEEE. The V segment lost 5 bases and the J segment 2 bases; nucleotides outside the gene matches: 10. There are 17 residues in the CDR3. CDR3 residues: CASSIRTGAGTNEKLFF. The CDR3 nucleotides are TGTGCCAGCAGTATCCGGACAGGGGCTGGGACTAATGAAAAACTGTTTTTT.

The rearrangement uses TRBV6-5 and TRBJ1-4, with D possibly matching TRBD1 (5 bases). Germline values: CDR1 MNHEY, CDR2 SVGAGI. V was cut by 0 bases and J by 0 bases, with 8 bases left in between. The CDR3 is 16 amino acids. The CDR3 loop is CASSYSWGTTNEKLFF. The CDR3 region has the DNA TGTGCCAGCAGTTACTCCTGGGGCACAACTAATGAAAAACTGTTTTTT.

The chain joins TRBV7-9 to TRBJ2-3; D remains unclear. The V end was cut by 5 bases, the J end by 5 bases, with 8 bases between. The CDR3 totals 12 residues. Germline-derived CDR1 and CDR2 are SEHNR and FQNEAQ (reference sequence). The CDR3: CASSPLGDTQYF. The DNA of the CDR3 is TGTGCCAGCAGCCCCCTCGGAGATACGCAGTATTTT. Full variable domain (rest looked up from reference TRBV7-9 and TRBJ2-3): DTGVSQNPRHKITKRGQNVTFRCDPISEHNRLYWYRQTLGQGPEFLTYFQNEAQLEKSRLLSDRFSAERPKGSFSTLEIQRTEQGDSAMYLCASSPLGDTQYFGPGTRLTVL.